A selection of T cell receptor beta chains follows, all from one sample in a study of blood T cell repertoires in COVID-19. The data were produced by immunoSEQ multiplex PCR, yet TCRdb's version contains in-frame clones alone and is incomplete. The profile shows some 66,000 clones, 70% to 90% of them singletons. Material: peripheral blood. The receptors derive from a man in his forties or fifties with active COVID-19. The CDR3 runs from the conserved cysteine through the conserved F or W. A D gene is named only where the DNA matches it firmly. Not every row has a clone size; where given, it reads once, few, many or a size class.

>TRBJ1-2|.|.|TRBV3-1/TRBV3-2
CASSTGTPNYGYTF
TGTGCCAGCAGCACCGGGACACCTAACTATGGCTACACCTTC
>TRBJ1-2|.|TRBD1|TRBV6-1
CASSEVGQGDISYTF
TGTGCCAGCAGTGAAGTCGGACAGGGGGATATATCCTACACCTTC
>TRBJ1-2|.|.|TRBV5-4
CASSFSVPNYGYTF
TGTGCCAGCAGCTTTTCAGTCCCTAACTATGGCTACACCTTC
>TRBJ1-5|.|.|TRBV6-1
CASSEQGSNQPQHF
TGTGCCAGCAGTGAACAGGGTAGCAATCAGCCCCAGCATTTT
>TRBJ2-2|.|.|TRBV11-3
CASSLTGRLAPNTGELFF
TGTGCCAGCAGTTTGACGGGGAGGCTAGCGCCGAACACCGGGGAGCTGTTTTTT
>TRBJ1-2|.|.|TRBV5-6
CASSSGLNHYGYTF
TGTGCCAGCAGCTCTGGACTAAATCACTATGGCTACACCTTC
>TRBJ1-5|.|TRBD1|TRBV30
CAWSRGTGRNQPQHF
TGTGCCTGGAGTAGAGGGACAGGGAGAAATCAGCCCCAGCATTTT
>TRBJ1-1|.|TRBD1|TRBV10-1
CASSESRTGREAFF
TGCGCCAGCAGTGAGTCGAGGACAGGCCGAGAAGCTTTCTTT
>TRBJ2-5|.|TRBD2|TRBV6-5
CASSYSSSGRRETQYF
TGTGCCAGCAGTTACTCGAGTAGCGGGAGACGAGAGACCCAGTACTTC
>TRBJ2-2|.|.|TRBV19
CASSIVGGIGSNTGELFF
TGTGCCAGTAGTATAGTCGGGGGAATCGGGTCGAACACCGGGGAGCTGTTTTTT
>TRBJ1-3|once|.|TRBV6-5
CASRASQGSGNTIYF
TGTGCCAGCAGGGCATCTCAGGGCTCTGGAAACACCATATATTTT
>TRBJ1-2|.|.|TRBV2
CASSEARGNYGYTF
TGTGCCAGCAGTGAAGCGCGGGGCAACTATGGCTACACCTTC
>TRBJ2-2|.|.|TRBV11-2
CASSLGRGITGELFF
TGTGCCAGCAGCTTAGGACGGGGAATCACCGGGGAGCTGTTTTTT
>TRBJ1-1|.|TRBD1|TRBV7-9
CASSLRDRGRGEAFF
TGTGCCAGCAGCCTACGGGACAGGGGGCGCGGTGAAGCTTTCTTT
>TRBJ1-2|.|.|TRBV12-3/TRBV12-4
CASSPGHKNGYTF
TGTGCCAGCAGCCCGGGACATAAAAATGGCTACACCTTC
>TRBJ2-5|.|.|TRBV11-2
CASSQTTKTQYF
TGTGCCAGCAGCCAGACAACGAAGACCCAGTACTTC
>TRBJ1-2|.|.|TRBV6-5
CASSFDSARNYGYTF
TGTGCCAGCAGTTTCGACAGCGCACGGAACTATGGCTACACCTTC
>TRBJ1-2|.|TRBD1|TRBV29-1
CSVDNRGPGGYTF
TGCAGCGTTGACAACAGGGGGCCGGGTGGCTACACCTTC
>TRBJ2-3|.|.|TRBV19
CASSKAALTDTQYF
TGTGCCAGTAGTAAAGCAGCACTAACAGATACGCAGTATTTT
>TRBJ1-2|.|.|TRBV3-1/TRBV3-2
CASSQVSRNYGYTF
TGTGCCAGCAGCCAAGTGTCCAGGAACTATGGCTACACCTTC
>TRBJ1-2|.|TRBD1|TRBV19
CASSFRGQGYGYTF
TGTGCCAGTAGCTTTAGAGGACAGGGCTATGGCTACACCTTC
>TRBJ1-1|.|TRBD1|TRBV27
CASRLQGAANTEAFF
TGTGCCAGCAGACTCCAGGGGGCTGCGAACACTGAAGCTTTCTTT
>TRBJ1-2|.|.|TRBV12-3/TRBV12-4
CASGGLPNYGYTF
TGTGCCAGCGGGGGACTTCCTAACTATGGCTACACCTTC
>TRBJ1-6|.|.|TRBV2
CASRGGERSPLHF
TGTGCCAGCAGAGGGGGGGAGCGATCACCCCTCCACTTT
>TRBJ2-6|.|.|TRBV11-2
CASSSQWLNSGANVLTF
TGTGCCAGCAGCTCCCAGTGGCTGAACTCTGGGGCCAACGTCCTGACTTTC
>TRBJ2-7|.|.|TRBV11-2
CASGRRDTSYEQYF
TGTGCCAGCGGGCGTCGGGACACTTCCTACGAGCAGTACTTC
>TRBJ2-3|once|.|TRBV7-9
CASSLARDLGGDTQYF
TGTGCCAGCAGCTTAGCGCGGGACCTGGGGGGAGATACGCAGTATTTT
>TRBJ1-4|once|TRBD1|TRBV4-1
CASSDHRGTNEKLFF
TGCGCCAGCAGCGACCACAGGGGAACTAATGAAAAACTGTTTTTT
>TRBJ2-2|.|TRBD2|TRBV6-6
CASRWGLAANTGELFF
TGTGCCAGCAGATGGGGACTAGCGGCGAACACCGGGGAGCTGTTTTTT